Many counts were recorded for the clone carrying this T cell receptor beta chain. Documented time point: after trial treatment. The treatment is: LDRT plus nivolumab, ipilimumab, low-dose cyclophosphamide and aspirin (RACIN trial). These data come from a study of low-dose radiotherapy and immunotherapy resistance in tumors. CDR1 is DFQATT, CDR2 SNEGSKA, per germline (reference sequence). The CDR3 covers 17 residues. With V trimmed by 6 bases and J by 5 bases, 19 bases remained unmatched. cDNA synthesis used a TRAV/TRBV-specific primer set for both chains. The authors ran about 20 PCR cycles to amplify TCRs with a constant-region primer and V-primer adapter. TCRdb passed the reads through MiXCR, listing each CDR3 protein once. Here the sample spans more than 70,000 distinct CDR3 sequences, about 20% being singletons.

Sample: PBMCs, taken after low-dose radiotherapy plus immunotherapy. The source is a female donor with ovarian cancer. The chain combines TRBV20-1 with TRBJ1-5, with 7 bases lining up with TRBD1. CDR3 sequence (DNA): TGCAGTGCCGCCCTAACGACAGGGTTGGGGCAAGATCAGCCCCAGCATTTT. Translation gives CSAALTTGLGQDQPQHF.